This entry lists 2 T cell receptor beta chains sequenced from one sample in a study of T cell responses to AZD1222 COVID-19 vaccine. The protocol was immunoSEQ multiplex PCR, while the TCRdb copy is restricted to in-frame clones and leaves out a portion. Here the sample spans approximately 85,000 clones, 86% being singletons. Sequencing used peripheral blood, obtained on day 0 of AZD1222 vaccination. These receptors all come from an adult in good health.

The gene calls are TRBV5-4 and TRBJ2-5; no reliable D call. V lost 0 bases and J lost 2, with 11 bases in between. The CDR3 has 15 residues. CDR1 SGHNT and CDR2 YYREEE come from the germline V gene (reference sequence). This CDR3 reads CASSLARQRQETQYF. CDR3 coding DNA: TGTGCCAGCAGCTTGGCCCGCCAGAGACAAGAGACCCAGTACTTC.

V is TRBV29-1 and J is TRBJ2-5; 9 positions agree with TRBD2. Germline CDR1 is SQVTM and CDR2 is ANQGSEA. The ends lost 8 bases at V and 4 bases at J; junction bases unmatched: 11. There are 14 residues in the CDR3. CDR3 sequence reads: CSSLGLAGRETQYF. Here the CDR3 DNA reads TGCAGCTCCCTGGGGCTAGCGGGGCGAGAGACCCAGTACTTC.